This T cell receptor (beta chain) is drawn from a study of blood T cell repertoires in COVID-19. Across the study: Sites in the United States, Italy and Spain provided acute and convalescent COVID-19 samples.

The sample holds one count of this clone. Germline values: CDR1 MDHEN, CDR2 SYDVKM. The CDR3 has 15 residues. The germline V and J ends were trimmed by 8 bases and 2 bases, with 18 bases remaining between them. Method: immunoSEQ multiplex PCR; TCRdb's copy keeps in-frame clones and lacks some. The sample has more than 95,000 clones; 91% are singletons. Sequenced input: peripheral blood. The origin of this receptor is a human donor in a cohort sampled during active COVID-19. The chain carries TRBV28 and TRBJ2-5, with D perhaps TRBD2 (7 bases). In DNA form, the CDR3 reads TGTGCCAGCTCCGGAGGGGGGGTGGGTCAAGAGACCCAGTACTTC. Amino acid sequence: CASSGGGVGQETQYF.